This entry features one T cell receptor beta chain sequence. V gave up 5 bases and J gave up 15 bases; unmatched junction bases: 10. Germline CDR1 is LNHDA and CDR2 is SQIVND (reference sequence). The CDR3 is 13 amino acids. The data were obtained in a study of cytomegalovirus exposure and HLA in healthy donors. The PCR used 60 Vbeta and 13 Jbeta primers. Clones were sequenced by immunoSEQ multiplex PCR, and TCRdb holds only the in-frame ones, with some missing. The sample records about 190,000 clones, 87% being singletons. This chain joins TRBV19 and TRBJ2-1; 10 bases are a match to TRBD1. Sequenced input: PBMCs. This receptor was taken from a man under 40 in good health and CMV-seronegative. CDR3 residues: CASSFGQGVSTFF. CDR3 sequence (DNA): TGTGCCAGTAGTTTTGGACAGGGGGTCTCCACGTTCTTC.